This TCR beta chain is from a study of technical replicates of blood from a few donors. The table came from immunoSEQ multiplex PCR; TCRdb's copy has only in-frame clones and leaves some out. The sample lists some 70,000 clones, just under 95% occurring once. This clone was found once. Germline V gene data show CDR1 as MNHEY and CDR2 as SMNVEV (reference sequence). The length of the CDR3 is 12 residues. Losses at the gene ends were 8 bases for V and 9 bases for J; bases not matched to a gene: 1. The V and J genes are TRBV27 and TRBJ2-1; 13 bases align to TRBD2. The TCR was taken from a human donor in good health. What was sequenced was T cells isolated from PBMCs. The CDR3 DNA reads as TGTGCCAGCCGGACTAGCGGGAGTGAGCAGTTCTTC. It translates to CASRTSGSEQFF.